The source of this T cell receptor (beta chain) is a study of T cells in Graves' hyperthyroidism and ophthalmopathy. V was clipped by 5 bases and J by 5 bases, with 18 bases between them. This CDR3 comprises 16 residues. Germline values: CDR1 SGHTA, CDR2 FQGNSA. General study results and limits: The blood repertoire included most of the expanded thyroid clonotypes above 0.001.

TCR beta CDR3 regions were amplified from RNA transcripts. When the TCR CDR3 underwent first-round RT-PCR, the HTBI primer set was used. TCRdb processed the multiplex PCR reads anew with MiXCR; each CDR3 protein has one entry. The sample contains 360,000 or so distinct CDR3 sequences, nearly 15% of which appear only once. Comment on this clonotype: Its antigen is not identified.

Sequenced sample: blood. The chain links TRBV7-2 to TRBJ2-2; D remains ambiguous. The receptor comes from a woman between 55 and 75 years old with Graves' ophthalmopathy. CDR3 loop: CASSPVVGDRTGELFF. The CDR3 DNA follows: TGTGCCAGCAGCCCAGTCGTTGGGGATCGGACCGGGGAGCTGTTTTTT.